These 24 T cell receptor beta chains came from one sample sequenced in a study of T cells in Graves' hyperthyroidism and ophthalmopathy. RNA transcripts were the template for amplifying TCR beta CDR3 regions. First-round RT-PCR targeting the TCR CDR3 was performed with the HTBI primer set. TCRdb ran MiXCR on the multiplex PCR reads and lists one entry per CDR3 protein. The top ten clones hold approximately 10% of a sample with 650,000 to 750,000 distinct CDR3 sequences, 11% to 15% of them seen once. Sequenced material: blood. These receptors came from a woman younger than 30 with Graves' hyperthyroidism.

This clonotype occurred many times. The chain uses TRBV7-9 and TRBJ2-5; possible D gene TRBD2, 6 bases. CDR1 and CDR2 (germline): SEHNR, FQNEAQ (reference sequence). This CDR3 contains 13 residues. The V and J ends lost 8 bases and 5 bases respectively, with 15 bases between them. CDR3 nucleotides: TGTGCCAGCGCCCCCCAAGGGAGGGAGACCCAGTACTTC. Translation gives CASAPQGRETQYF.

V and J are TRBV5-1 and TRBJ2-1; D may match TRBD1 or TRBD2 (5 bases each). V was shortened by 1 base and J by 5 bases, with 13 bases between the two germline ends. In germline, CDR1 is SGHRS, CDR2 YFSETQ. The CDR3 has 15 amino acids. CDR3 DNA: TGCGCCAGCAGCTTGTGGTGGGGGATCGACAATGAGCAGTTCTTC. Translation: CASSLWWGIDNEQFF.

The V call is TRBV27, the J call TRBJ2-5, with a tentative D call TRBD2 (6 bases). Per the germline V gene, CDR1 is MNHEY and CDR2 is SMNVEV (reference sequence). CDR3 length: 15 residues. Trimming took 5 bases from V and 3 from J, leaving 16 bases between them. CDR3 protein: CASSLLRGWEETQYF. The CDR3 DNA is TGTGCCAGCAGTCTCCTCCGGGGGTGGGAAGAGACCCAGTACTTC.

This clonotype showed up just a few times. The CDR3 nucleotides are TGCGCCAGCAGCTTGTCGATTAGTGGGTCCTACGAGCAGTACTTC. Translated: CASSLSISGSYEQYF. The chain carries TRBV5-1 and TRBJ2-7; D remains ambiguous. Germline values: CDR1 SGHRS, CDR2 YFSETQ. V was clipped by 1 base and J by 1 base, with 12 bases between them. The CDR3 consists of 15 residues.

This clonotype was seen repeatedly, ten times or more. The CDR3 DNA reads TGTGCCAGCACCCCAGGCAGGGTTAATCAGCCCCAGCATTTT. It codes for CASTPGRVNQPQHF. The chain combines TRBV2 with TRBJ1-5; D may be TRBD1 (5 bases). The V gene lost 7 bases and the J gene lost 4 bases, with 14 bases spanning the gap. The CDR3 spans 14 residues. Germline CDR1 reads SNHLY; CDR2 reads FYNNEI. Full variable domain (outside the CDR3, taken from reference TRBV2 and TRBJ1-5): EPEVTQTPSHQVTQMGQEVILRCVPISNHLYFYWYRQILGQKVEFLVSFYNNEISEKSEIFDDQFSVERPDGSNFTLKIRSTKLEDSAMYFCASTPGRVNQPQHFGDGTRLSIL.

This clonotype has a handful of counts. The gene calls are TRBV30 and TRBJ2-2; D not resolved. The CDR3 runs to 13 residues. The V end lost 2 bases, the J end lost 3 bases, and 7 bases lay between the germline ends. The germline V gene encodes CDR1 GTSNPN and CDR2 SVGIG (reference sequence). The CDR3 DNA reads as TGTGCCTGGAGTAGTTATTACACCGGGGAGCTGTTTTTT. Protein: CAWSSYYTGELFF.

The rearrangement uses TRBV10-2 and TRBJ1-4, with a tentative D call TRBD1 (6 bases). The CDR3 extends over 14 amino acids. CDR1 is WSHSY, CDR2 SAAADI, per germline. Deletions cut 5 bases from V and 4 bases from J, with 11 bases between. The CDR3 sequence is CASSRGHSNEKLFF. The DNA for the CDR3 is TGCGCCAGCAGTAGGGGACATAGTAATGAAAAACTGTTTTTT.

The rearrangement uses TRBV10-2 and TRBJ2-7, with D unresolved. Per the germline V gene, CDR1 is WSHSY and CDR2 is SAAADI. The CDR3 length is 13 residues. Trimming stripped 0 bases from V and 4 bases from J, with 7 bases between. The CDR3 region has the DNA TGCGCCAGCAGTGAGTCCGGACGATACGAGCAGTACTTC. This encodes CASSESGRYEQYF.

There are a few counts of this clonotype. This rearrangement joins TRBV7-9 to TRBJ2-1; 7 positions match TRBD2. CDR1 SEHNR and CDR2 FQNEAQ come from the germline V gene (reference sequence). Losses at the gene ends were 3 bases for V and 2 bases for J; bases not matched to a gene: 19. This CDR3 is 20 amino acids long. The CDR3 reads CASSLTFVGGIAGAYNEQFF. For the CDR3, the DNA is TGTGCCAGCAGCTTGACGTTCGTCGGGGGGATCGCGGGAGCCTACAATGAGCAGTTCTTC.

This clonotype was counted many times. The chain employs TRBV2 and TRBJ1-1; no firm D call. The germline V and J ends were trimmed by 8 bases and 2 bases, with 12 bases remaining between them. CDR3 length: 13 amino acids. Germline lookup yields CDR1 SNHLY and CDR2 FYNNEI. The CDR3 DNA reads TGTGCCAGCCTCCCAATCCCCAACACTGAAGCTTTCTTT. As protein: CASLPIPNTEAFF.

This clonotype occurred many times. The chain links TRBV7-9 to TRBJ2-7; no clear D gene. Trimming cost V 1 base and J 3 bases, with 10 bases left between them. This CDR3 spans 14 amino acids. CDR1 SEHNR and CDR2 FQNEAQ come from the germline V gene (reference sequence). CDR3 residues: CASSLGGAVYEQYF. CDR3 in DNA: TGTGCCAGCAGCTTAGGAGGCGCCGTCTACGAGCAGTACTTC.

There are a few counts of this clonotype. This sequence joins TRBV14 and TRBJ2-7; the D gene could be TRBD1 or TRBD2 (5 bases each). Trimming removed 4 bases from V and 5 bases from J, with 15 bases in between. Germline V gene data show CDR1 as SGHDN and CDR2 as FVKESK. CDR3 length: 14 residues. This CDR3 reads CASSLPGRLNEQYF. The CDR3 bases are TGTGCCAGCAGCCTTCCGGGACGATTAAACGAGCAGTACTTC.

This clonotype was observed a handful of times. The J gene is TRBJ2-3, the V gene TRBV28, with TRBD2 matching over 11 bases. The CDR3 length is 17 residues. Per the germline V gene, CDR1 is MDHEN and CDR2 is SYDVKM. V dropped 2 bases and J dropped 3; count of bases not matched to a gene: 7. CDR3 bases: TGTGCCAGCAGTTTACTACTGGGGACTAGCGGAACAGATACGCAGTATTTT. Protein: CASSLLLGTSGTDTQYF.

The chain joins TRBV5-8 to TRBJ2-1, with TRBD2 matching over 7 bases. The CDR3 is 15 amino acids. CDR1 SGHTS and CDR2 YDEGEE come from the germline V gene. V shed 4 bases and J 4 bases; nucleotides not matched to a gene: 8. CDR3 nucleotide sequence: TGTGCCAGCAGCCCGACTAGCTTCGATTACAATGAGCAGTTCTTC. Protein: CASSPTSFDYNEQFF.

This clonotype was seen at least ten times. This chain uses TRBV30 with TRBJ1-1, with D possibly matching TRBD1 (5 bases). Deletions cut 2 bases from V and 5 bases from J, with 24 bases between. CDR3 size: 17 residues. Germline V gene sequence: CDR1 GTSNPN, CDR2 SVGIG (reference sequence). The DNA of the CDR3 is TGTGCCTGGAGTCAAGGCCGATGGAGGGGCGGGCGGACTGAAGCTTTCTTT. This encodes CAWSQGRWRGGRTEAFF.

The chain couples TRBV29-1 to TRBJ1-5; 7 nucleotides line up with TRBD1. Germline CDR1 SQVTM, CDR2 ANQGSEA. The J segment lost 3 bases and the V segment lost 7 bases, leaving 18 bases of the junction unmatched. The CDR3 has 17 amino acids. CDR3 amino acids: CSATFKGAGGSNQPQHF. For the CDR3, the DNA is TGCAGCGCGACCTTTAAGGGGGCGGGAGGTTCCAATCAGCCCCAGCATTTT. The full variable domain, rest sourced from reference TRBV29-1 and TRBJ1-5, is SAVISQKPSRDICQRGTSLTIQCQVDSQVTMMFWYRQQPGQSLTLIATANQGSEATYESGFVIDKFPISRPNLTFSTLTVSNMSPEDSSIYLCSATFKGAGGSNQPQHFGDGTRLSIL.

This clonotype occurred a few times. The chain recombines TRBV6-1 with TRBJ1-2; weak D call: TRBD1 (6 bases). The CDR3 contains 13 residues. The V end lost 8 bases, the J end lost 5 bases, and 15 bases lay between the germline ends. Germline CDR1 MNHNS, CDR2 SASEGT. For the CDR3, the DNA is TGTGCCAGCCTCCGGACAGATTTTTATGGCTACACCTTC. This gives the protein CASLRTDFYGYTF.

The chain links TRBV27 to TRBJ2-5; 8 nucleotides agree with TRBD2. CDR1 is MNHEY and CDR2 is SMNVEV in the germline V gene (reference sequence). V lost 4 bases to trimming and J lost 1 base; unmatched junction nucleotides: 8. The CDR3 runs 16 residues. In DNA form, the CDR3 reads TGTGCCAGCAGTTACCTCTCCACTAGCGGCCAAGAGACCCAGTACTTC. As protein: CASSYLSTSGQETQYF.

This clonotype was recorded at least ten times. This chain links TRBV12-3 or TRBV12-4 with TRBJ2-7; 9 positions match TRBD2. The CDR3 covers 17 residues. Unmatched junction bases numbered 12, after V lost 3 bases and J lost 3 bases. The CDR3: CASSFPPRSGRIYEQYF. The CDR3 nucleotides read TGTGCCAGCAGTTTCCCCCCGAGGAGCGGGAGGATCTACGAGCAGTACTTC.

The genes are TRBV20-1 and TRBJ1-1; D not certain. V shed 0 bases and J shed 10 bases, with 12 bases lying between them. The length of the CDR3 is 12 residues. Germline V CDR1 and CDR2: DFQATT, SNEGSKA (reference sequence). CDR3 nucleotides: TGCAGTGCTAGAGATGGAACGCTGGGAGCTTTCTTT. Translating gives CSARDGTLGAFF.

This clonotype showed up just a few times. This rearrangement joins TRBV7-9 to TRBJ2-5; TRBD1 matches 7 bases. Germline CDR1 reads SEHNR; CDR2 reads FQNEAQ (reference sequence). CDR3 length: 14 amino acids. V shed 7 bases and J 4 bases; nucleotides not matched to a gene: 9. CDR3 DNA: TGTGCCAGCACCCCAGGGGGACCCGGAGAGACCCAGTACTTC. Translating it yields CASTPGGPGETQYF.

The rearrangement uses TRBV7-2 and TRBJ2-1, with D perhaps TRBD1 (5 bases). This CDR3 is 15 amino acids long. V gave up 5 bases and J gave up 3 bases, with 14 bases separating them. Germline V gene data show CDR1 as SGHTA and CDR2 as FQGNSA. CDR3 in amino acids: CASSLVRALYNEQFF. The CDR3 region has the DNA TGTGCCAGCAGCCTAGTCAGGGCTCTCTACAATGAGCAGTTCTTC. Complete variable domain (other parts from reference TRBV7-2 and TRBJ2-1): GAGVSQSPSNKVTEKGKDVELRCDPISGHTALYWYRQSLGQGLEFLIYFQGNSAPDKSGLPSDRFSAERTGGSVSTLTIQRTQQEDSAVYLCASSLVRALYNEQFFGPGTRLTVL.

V usage is TRBV15 and J usage is TRBJ1-5, with TRBD1 identical over 9 bases. This CDR3 spans 14 amino acids. Per the germline V gene, CDR1 is LNHNV and CDR2 is YYDKDF (reference sequence). V lost 3 bases, J lost 7 bases, and 4 bases stayed unmatched. CDR3 residues: CATSRGQGDQPQHF. As DNA, the CDR3 is TGTGCCACCAGCAGGGGACAGGGAGACCAGCCCCAGCATTTT.

In regard to this clonotype: A much larger clone differs by one base, so this may be a read error. The chain links TRBV7-2 to TRBJ2-1; unclear D gene. The CDR3 totals 12 residues. CDR1 and CDR2 (germline): SGHTA, FQGNSA. CDR3 in amino acids: CACSLVLNEQFF. The CDR3 region has the DNA TGTGCCTGCAGCTTAGTCCTTAATGAGCAGTTCTTC. Complete variable domain (other parts from reference TRBV7-2 and TRBJ2-1): GAGVSQSPSNKVTEKGKDVELRCDPISGHTALYWYRQSLGQGLEFLIYFQGNSAPDKSGLPSDRFSAERTGGSVSTLTIQRTQQEDSAVYLCACSLVLNEQFFGPGTRLTVL.